One and the same sample provided the 18 T cell receptor beta chains below, sequenced in a study of control samples from healthy donors and cancer patients. Sequenced by immunoSEQ multiplex PCR; TCRdb stores in-frame clones only, minus some. The sample has fewer than 70,000 clones, around 90% seen once. Sequenced input: PBMCs. All receptors come from a man in his 60s with head and neck cancer.

This rearrangement joins TRBV29-1 to TRBJ2-1; the match to TRBD1 covers 9 bases. The CDR3 has 14 residues. Trimming cost V 6 bases and J 6 bases; bases outside gene matches: 9. Germline V gene data show CDR1 as SQVTM and CDR2 as ANQGSEA. The CDR3 region has the DNA TGCAGCGTGTCCGGGACAGGGTTATTCAATGAGCAGTTCTTC. Protein sequence: CSVSGTGLFNEQFF.

The chain joins TRBV20-1 to TRBJ2-1; unclear D gene. Trimming shortened V by 6 bases and J by 7 bases, and 10 bases separated the two germline ends. This CDR3 comprises 11 residues. Per germline, CDR1 DFQATT and CDR2 SNEGSKA (reference sequence). Here the CDR3 reads CSATFNNEQFF. The CDR3 DNA sequence: TGCAGTGCCACGTTTAATAATGAGCAGTTCTTC.

The V gene is TRBV12-3 or TRBV12-4, the J gene TRBJ1-1; D might be TRBD1 (6 bases). The CDR3 is made up of 13 amino acids. The V gene lost 7 bases and the J gene lost 1 base, with 10 bases spanning the gap. CDR3 sequence reads: CASTLQGNTEAFF. The CDR3 DNA reads TGTGCCAGCACCCTACAGGGGAACACTGAAGCTTTCTTT.

The rearrangement links TRBV28 to TRBJ2-1, with TRBD2 matching over 12 bases. Germline assignment: CDR1 MDHEN and CDR2 SYDVKM. The V gene end was trimmed by 4 bases and the J gene end by 7 bases; junction bases not matched to a gene: 5. The CDR3 spans 15 residues. CDR3 bases: TGTGCCAGCAGTTCCCTAGCGGGGGGGCTTAATGAGCAGTTCTTC. Encoded protein: CASSSLAGGLNEQFF.

The CDR3 region is CASGLLGQATNEKLFF. CDR3 coding DNA: TGTGCCAGCGGACTTTTAGGGCAGGCAACTAATGAAAAACTGTTTTTT. V is TRBV4-2 and J is TRBJ1-4, with no clear D. The CDR3 totals 16 residues. V lost 8 bases and J 0 bases, leaving 16 bases between the germline ends. Germline V gene sequence: CDR1 LGHNA, CDR2 YNFKEQ.

The CDR3 region has the DNA TGTGCCAGCAGCTCCGGGACAGGGGACTTCGAGCAGTACTTC. This encodes CASSSGTGDFEQYF. V usage is TRBV5-4 and J usage is TRBJ2-7, with TRBD1 matching 10 bases. Germline lookup yields CDR1 SGHNT and CDR2 YYREEE (reference sequence). V gave up 3 bases and J gave up 6 bases; unmatched junction bases: 6. The CDR3 is 14 amino acids.

Here the CDR3 reads CASSLAMGQSLTEAFF. CDR3 in DNA: TGTGCCAGCAGCTTAGCTATGGGGCAGTCCCTGACAGAAGCTTTCTTT. The rearrangement uses TRBV7-9 and TRBJ1-1; weak D call: TRBD1 (5 bases). This CDR3 spans 16 amino acids. Germline CDR1 is SEHNR and CDR2 is FQNEAQ (reference sequence). V lost 0 bases and J lost 8, with 19 bases in between.

The chain joins TRBV7-2 to TRBJ1-2; TRBD1 matches 10 bases. V shed 5 bases and J 4 bases; nucleotides not matched to a gene: 4. Germline V lookup: CDR1 SGHTA, CDR2 FQGNSA. The CDR3 has 14 amino acids. The CDR3 nucleotides read TGTGCCAGCAGCCTAGGACAGGGGGGCTATGGCTACACCTTC. This gives the protein CASSLGQGGYGYTF.

The J gene is TRBJ2-5, the V gene TRBV5-1, with D unresolved. The germline CDR1 and CDR2 sequences are SGHRS and YFSETQ. The CDR3 runs to 14 residues. The V end was cut by 4 bases, the J end by 2 bases, with 12 bases between. As DNA, the CDR3 is TGCGCCAGCAGCATCCCCCCAGATCAAGAGACCCAGTACTTC. Its protein is CASSIPPDQETQYF.

This sequence joins TRBV29-1 and TRBJ1-4, with D tentatively TRBD1 (6 bases). The V end was cut by 7 bases, the J end by 6 bases, with 15 bases between. The CDR3 contains 13 residues. Germline V gene sequence: CDR1 SQVTM, CDR2 ANQGSEA. The CDR3, as DNA: TGCAGCGCTTTAATGCAGGGGCATGAAAAACTGTTTTTT. Amino acid sequence: CSALMQGHEKLFF.

This chain uses TRBV29-1 with TRBJ2-7; 8 bases map to TRBD1. Looked up from germline, CDR1 is SQVTM and CDR2 is ANQGSEA. There are 12 residues in the CDR3. J gave up 6 bases and V 3 bases, and 4 bases lay outside the gene matches. The CDR3 region is CSVDGQGGEQYF. In DNA, the CDR3 is TGCAGCGTTGACGGACAGGGCGGCGAGCAGTACTTC.

The gene calls are TRBV4-3 and TRBJ2-7, with 8 bases fitting TRBD2. V lost 0 bases to trimming and J lost 8 bases; unmatched junction nucleotides: 9. The CDR3 runs to 15 residues. Germline V gene lookup returns CDR1 LGHNA and CDR2 YSLEER. DNA for the CDR3: TGCGCCAGCAGCCAAGATCTCACTAGCGGATTTAAGCAGTACTTC. Translating gives CASSQDLTSGFKQYF.

V and J are TRBV6-5 and TRBJ1-5; D remains unclear. CDR3 size: 14 residues. The germline V gene encodes CDR1 MNHEY and CDR2 SVGAGI. V lost 9 bases and J lost 6, with 18 bases in between. The CDR3 sequence: CASHQELYGQPQHF. CDR3 DNA sequence: TGTGCCAGTCACCAAGAACTATACGGTCAGCCCCAGCATTTT.

The chain carries TRBV4-1 and TRBJ2-3; 10 bases map to TRBD2. Germline CDR1 reads MGHRA; CDR2 reads YSYEKL. This CDR3 has 17 amino acids. Trimming removed 3 bases from V and 4 bases from J; junction bases left unmatched: 10. CDR3 in amino acids: CASSHTPSSGGADTQYF. DNA of the CDR3: TGCGCCAGCAGCCACACCCCGTCTAGCGGGGGCGCAGATACGCAGTATTTT.

The rearrangement joins TRBV11-2 to TRBJ2-5, with D perhaps TRBD2 (5 bases). Germline V gene sequence: CDR1 SGHAT, CDR2 FQNNGV. CDR3 length: 14 amino acids. V was clipped by 2 bases and J by 9 bases, with 16 bases between them. CDR3 sequence reads: CASSLKIAWESQYF. Here the CDR3 DNA reads TGTGCCAGCAGCTTAAAAATCGCCTGGGAGTCCCAGTACTTC.

This clone was seen once. The gene calls are TRBV2 and TRBJ2-6; weak D call: TRBD2 (6 bases). CDR3 length equals 18 residues. The germline V gene encodes CDR1 SNHLY and CDR2 FYNNEI. V lost 7 bases, J lost 2 bases, and 21 bases lay in between. The CDR3 protein is CASIQGGATFAGANVLTF. CDR3 nucleotide sequence: TGTGCCAGCATTCAGGGAGGAGCGACCTTCGCTGGGGCCAACGTCCTGACTTTC.

The V gene is TRBV19, the J gene TRBJ2-5; D might be TRBD1 (6 bases). Trimming left V 5 bases short and J 4 bases short, with 20 bases between. The CDR3 totals 16 residues. The germline V gene has CDR1 LNHDA and CDR2 SQIVND (reference sequence). The chain's CDR3 is CASSPQPGVGSETQYF. CDR3 bases: TGTGCCAGTAGTCCTCAGCCAGGGGTGGGTTCAGAGACCCAGTACTTC.

V gene TRBV9 combines with J gene TRBJ2-1, with 7 bases fitting TRBD1. This CDR3 is built from 12 residues. V dropped 6 bases and J dropped 5; count of bases not matched to a gene: 2. Germline V gives CDR1 SGDLS, CDR2 YYNGEE. The CDR3, as DNA: TGTGCCAGCAATCAGGGGGACAATGAGCAGTTCTTC. This codes for CASNQGDNEQFF. The full variable domain, with the rest looked up from reference TRBV9 and TRBJ2-1, is DSGVTQTPKHLITATGQRVTLRCSPRSGDLSVYWYQQSLDQGLQFLIQYYNGEERAKGNILERFSAQQFPDLHSELNLSSLELGDSALYFCASNQGDNEQFFGPGTRLTVL.